The TCR beta chain under discussion was sequenced for a study of early T cells in non-severe SARS-CoV-2 infection. As for the study in general: Sequencing was performed on bulk RNA from unsorted whole blood, leaving chains unpaired. General observations from the study: Lookups in VDJdb leaned toward anti-spike CD8 responses and missed private and CD4 specificities.

TCRdb itself ran the 5' RACE reads through MiXCR, one entry per CDR3 protein. The sample contains fewer than 35,000 distinct CDR3 sequences, around 5.8% of which appear only once. The CDR3 runs to 14 residues. Germline lookup yields CDR1 GTSNPN and CDR2 SVGIG (reference sequence). Trimming left V 0 bases short and J 3 bases short, with 11 bases between. This clonotype was seen ten or more times. What it binds is not known. Sequenced input: whole blood. The gene calls are TRBV30 and TRBJ1-1; tentatively, D is TRBD1 (5 bases). The clonotype was recovered from an adult who was a healthcare worker with PCR-confirmed SARS-CoV-2 infection or an uninfected control (not recorded which). Here the CDR3 DNA reads TGTGCCTGGAGTGTAGGGGTACGTTACACTGAAGCTTTCTTT. Translated, it gives CAWSVGVRYTEAFF.